This T cell receptor (beta chain) comes out of a study of blood T cells in healthy people across ages. Study in general: Template switching recovered approximately one barcoded beta molecule for every two T cells.

Germline trimming cut 6 bases from V and 5 bases from J; bases unmatched to any gene: 11. This CDR3 comprises 16 residues. Alongside a J-beta primer mix, a sample-barcoded 5' primer served in a second PCR lasting roughly 7 to 12 cycles. Every cDNA molecule bore a tag from a template-switch adaptor containing 12 random nucleotides. All samples yielded 2.5 million or more CDR3-containing paired-end reads. TCRdb independently ran MiXCR on the 5' RACE reads; one entry per CDR3 protein. The sample includes about 930,000 distinct CDR3 sequences, around 29% of them seen just once. This clonotype was found many times. These records were also assigned to another study, of T cells of mothers and their children. From that report: Every mother supplied over 8 million TCR beta CDR3 reads and every child a few million.

This TCR was sampled from a woman between 35 and 50 years old in good health. The sample comprised blood. The chain recombines TRBV12-3 or TRBV12-4 with TRBJ2-1; 9 nucleotides align to TRBD2. Here the CDR3 reads CASREPGLAINNEQFF. The CDR3 nucleotides are TGTGCCAGCAGAGAGCCGGGACTAGCAATCAACAATGAGCAGTTCTTC.